This entry features one T cell receptor beta chain sequence. The method was immunoSEQ multiplex PCR; TCRdb's version includes in-frame clones alone and lacks a portion of them. Among 2.3 million or so clones listed, more than 80% were seen once. The sample originates from a study of shared clonotypes between healthy human individuals. The CDR3 extends over 15 amino acids. Germline V gene lookup returns CDR1 SGHNT and CDR2 YYREEE (reference sequence). Trimming removed 2 bases from V and 7 bases from J; junction bases left unmatched: 9. The J gene is TRBJ2-1, the V gene TRBV5-4; TRBD1 agrees at 7 bases. Source material: naive CD4+ T cells from PBMCs. Specified subset: CD45RA+ positively selected. The origin of this receptor is a man between 18 and 35 years old in good health. Some clones in this sample may be carry-over from other donors' samples. CDR3 coding DNA: TGTGCCAGCAGCTTAGCAGGGGGTCCTACAAATGAGCAGTTCTTC. Encoded protein: CASSLAGGPTNEQFF.